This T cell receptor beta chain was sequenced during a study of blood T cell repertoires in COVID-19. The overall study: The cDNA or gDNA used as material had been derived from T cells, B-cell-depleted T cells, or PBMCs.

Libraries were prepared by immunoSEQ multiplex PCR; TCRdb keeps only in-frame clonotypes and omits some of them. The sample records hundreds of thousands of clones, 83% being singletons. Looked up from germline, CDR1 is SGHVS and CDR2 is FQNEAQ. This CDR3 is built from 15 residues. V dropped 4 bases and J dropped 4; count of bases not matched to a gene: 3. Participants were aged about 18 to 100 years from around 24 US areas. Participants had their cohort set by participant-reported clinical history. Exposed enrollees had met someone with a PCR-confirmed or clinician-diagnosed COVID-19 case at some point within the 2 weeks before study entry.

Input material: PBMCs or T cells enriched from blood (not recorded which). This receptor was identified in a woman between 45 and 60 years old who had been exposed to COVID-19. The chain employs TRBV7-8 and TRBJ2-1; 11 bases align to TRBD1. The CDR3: CASSSGTGGYNEQFF. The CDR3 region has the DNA TGTGCCAGCAGCTCCGGGACAGGGGGGTACAATGAGCAGTTCTTC.